Below are 22 T cell receptor beta chains sequenced from a single sample in a study of vaccination and CD4 T cells after COVID-19 (dated by TCRdb to between 2021 and 2024). The antigens these receptors bind are not known. Explained via the paper, the treatment or condition label denotes: roughly nine-day PBMC culture with coronavirus spike peptide pools or control peptides (ViraFEST assay). Library preparation used PCR. Sequencing used an Illumina iSeq 100. DNA from cultured CD4+ T cells underwent TCR sequencing with the Oncomine TCR Beta short-read assay at the Johns Hopkins FTIC core. TCRdb ran its own pipeline on the public reads, namely fastp trimming at Q25 and MiXCR clone calling, and kept in-frame beta chains. Rows merge per CDR3 protein into single entries with the most common DNA and genes. The sample table shows thousands of distinct CDR3 sequences, and 34% are seen once. In total, the top ten clones hold roughly a third of the sample.

The sequencing here drew on CD4+ T cells from blood, cultured in vitro, taken after SARS-CoV-2 vaccination. These receptors originate from a human donor who had recovered from COVID-19.

On this clonotype: A much bigger clone sits one base away, suggesting this may be a read error. V is TRBV9 and J is TRBJ2-3; D gene unclear. Germline values: CDR1 SGDLS, CDR2 YYNGEE. The CDR3 runs 14 residues. In nucleotides, the CDR3 is TGTGCCGGCAGCGTAGTCGGGTTATCAGATACGCAGTATTTT. It yields the protein CAGSVVGLSDTQYF.

The J gene is TRBJ1-6, the V gene TRBV12-3 or TRBV12-4; maybe TRBD1 (6 bases). V lost 9 bases and J lost 7, with 13 bases in between. This CDR3 has 13 amino acids. The CDR3 spells CASSTGWNSPLHF. The CDR3 region has the DNA TGTGCCAGTAGTACAGGGTGGAATTCACCCCTCCACTTT.

V usage is TRBV11-3 and J usage is TRBJ2-7; D might be TRBD2 (6 bases). The V gene's germline CDR1 is SGHNT and CDR2 YENEEA. The CDR3 is made up of 16 amino acids. Trimming removed 2 bases at V and 3 bases at J, with 17 bases between. CDR3 amino acids: CASSLSSGGTDYEQYF. In DNA, the CDR3 is TGTGCCAGCAGCTTAAGTAGCGGAGGGACGGACTACGAGCAGTACTTC. The full variable domain, in which reference TRBV11-3 and TRBJ2-7 provide the parts outside the CDR3, is EAGVVQSPRYKIIEKKQPVAFWCNPISGHNTLYWYLQNLGQGPELLIRYENEEAVDDSQLPKDRFSAERLKGVDSTLKIQPAELGDSAVYLCASSLSSGGTDYEQYFGPGTRLTVT.

This rearrangement joins TRBV19 to TRBJ2-5, with D perhaps given as TRBD1 or TRBD2 (7 bases each). The V end was cut by 8 bases, the J end by 5 bases, with 18 bases between. This CDR3 contains 14 residues. CDR1 LNHDA and CDR2 SQIVND come from the germline V gene (reference sequence). CDR3 loop: CASLGGGRGETQYF. The CDR3 DNA reads as TGTGCCAGTTTAGGGGGCGGGAGAGGGGAGACCCAGTACTTC. The full variable domain, with the rest looked up from reference TRBV19 and TRBJ2-5, is DGGITQSPKYLFRKEGQNVTLSCEQNLNHDAMYWYRQDPGQGLRLIYYSQIVNDFQKGDIAEGYSVSREKKESFPLTVTSAQKNPTAFYLCASLGGGRGETQYFGPGTRLLVL.

This clonotype occurred a few times. V and J are TRBV6-1 and TRBJ2-7; D ambiguous. The CDR3 length is 12 residues. V was cut by 6 bases and J by 2 bases, with 8 bases left in between. CDR1 is MNHNS, CDR2 SASEGT, per germline. CDR3 sequence reads: CASRDDAYEQYF. The CDR3 nucleotides read TGTGCCAGCAGAGACGACGCCTACGAGCAGTACTTC.

The rearrangement uses TRBV14 and TRBJ2-7; TRBD2 matches 8 bases. Per the germline V gene, CDR1 is SGHDN and CDR2 is FVKESK. The CDR3 is 15 residues long. V lost 3 bases to trimming and J lost 2 bases; unmatched junction nucleotides: 6. The CDR3 coding sequence is TGTGCCAGCAGCCATAGCGGGATAGGGGCCTACGAGCAGTACTTC. Translating gives CASSHSGIGAYEQYF. Looking up the rest from reference TRBV14 and TRBJ2-7 gives the full variable domain: EAGVTQFPSHSVIEKGQTVTLRCDPISGHDNLYWYRRVMGKEIKFLLHFVKESKQDESGMPNNRFLAERTGGTYSTLKVQPAELEDSGVYFCASSHSGIGAYEQYFGPGTRLTVT.

This clonotype was detected only a few times. V is TRBV20-1 and J is TRBJ1-1; 9 nucleotides match TRBD1. From germline, CDR1 is DFQATT and CDR2 SNEGSKA (reference sequence). The CDR3 runs 12 residues. Unmatched junction bases numbered 12, after V lost 5 bases and J lost 14 bases. CDR3 sequence reads: CSAPGTGLGVFF. CDR3 bases: TGCAGTGCTCCCGGGACAGGGTTAGGAGTGTTCTTT.

DNA for the CDR3: TGTGCCAGCAGCGGACTAGCGGGGATGCTAGAGACCCAGTACTTC. It yields the protein CASSGLAGMLETQYF. The chain has TRBV28 and TRBJ2-5, with 12 bases lining up with TRBD2. Germline V gene lookup returns CDR1 MDHEN and CDR2 SYDVKM. The V and J ends lost 6 bases and 4 bases, in that order; junction bases with no gene match: 6. CDR3 length: 15 residues.

This clonotype has only a few counts. The chain is built from TRBV5-1 and TRBJ2-1; 14 bases map to TRBD2. Germline V CDR1 and CDR2: SGHRS, YFSETQ. CDR3 length: 15 amino acids. V shed 7 bases and J 7 bases; nucleotides not matched to a gene: 7. CDR3 coding DNA: TGCGCCAGCGGGTCCGGGACTAGCGGGAGAAATGAGCAGTTCTTC. It codes for CASGSGTSGRNEQFF.

By frequency in the sample, this clonotype is large. V is TRBV9 and J is TRBJ2-5, with TRBD2 identical over 7 bases. Germline V gene lookup returns CDR1 SGDLS and CDR2 YYNGEE. The J segment lost 3 bases and the V segment lost 0 bases, leaving 5 bases of the junction unmatched. The CDR3 is made up of 15 amino acids. In nucleotides, the CDR3 is TGTGCCAGCAGCGTAGCTGGGCTAGCGGAAGAGACCCAGTACTTC. Protein product: CASSVAGLAEETQYF.

The chain recombines TRBV7-2 with TRBJ2-3; D is ambiguous. The germline V gene has CDR1 SGHTA and CDR2 FQGNSA. Trimming took off 1 base at V and 5 bases at J, with 4 bases between the two ends. The CDR3 covers 12 residues. The CDR3 nucleotides read TGTGCCAGCAGCTTAGATATAGATACGCAGTATTTT. This sequence encodes CASSLDIDTQYF.

This clonotype has only a few counts. The CDR3: CASSVDRRNNQPQHF. DNA for the CDR3: TGTGCCAGCAGTGTCGACAGACGTAACAATCAGCCCCAGCATTTT. The chain links TRBV2 to TRBJ1-5, with D maybe TRBD1 (5 bases). Germline values: CDR1 SNHLY, CDR2 FYNNEI. Trimming pared 4 bases from V and 3 bases from J, leaving 13 bases between. The CDR3 is 15 residues long. The whole variable domain, filled in from reference TRBV2 and TRBJ1-5, reads EPEVTQTPSHQVTQMGQEVILRCVPISNHLYFYWYRQILGQKVEFLVSFYNNEISEKSEIFDDQFSVERPDGSNFTLKIRSTKLEDSAMYFCASSVDRRNNQPQHFGDGTRLSIL.

A few counts support this clonotype. The chain couples TRBV6-2 or TRBV6-3 to TRBJ1-2, with a tentative D call TRBD1 (6 bases). V shed 2 bases and J shed 3 bases, with 13 bases lying between them. This CDR3 is 15 amino acids long. Per germline, CDR1 MNHEY and CDR2 SVGEGT. CDR3 region: CASSYRRAGDYGYTF. The CDR3 coding sequence is TGTGCCAGCAGTTACCGCCGGGCAGGGGACTATGGCTACACCTTC.

This clonotype is termed large. The chain uses TRBV6-1 and TRBJ1-1; weak D call: TRBD1 (5 bases). CDR3 length equals 12 residues. Germline CDR1 and CDR2: MNHNS and SASEGT. Between the trimmed V and J ends, which lost 8 bases and 5 bases, there was a span of 12 bases. The CDR3 is CASGGGSTEAFF. The CDR3 coding sequence is TGTGCCAGCGGTGGGGGGAGTACTGAAGCTTTCTTT.

The count of this clonotype is one. The chain is built from TRBV7-2 and TRBJ2-2, with 8 bases that match TRBD2. The CDR3 is 21 amino acids. V shed 5 bases and J 2 bases; nucleotides not matched to a gene: 22. CDR1 is SGHTA, CDR2 FQGNSA, per germline. CDR3 residues: CASSHYGASPVAGKNTGELFF. The CDR3 DNA reads TGTGCCAGCAGCCATTACGGGGCCAGCCCAGTAGCGGGAAAAAACACCGGGGAGCTGTTTTTT.

V and J are TRBV7-2 and TRBJ2-3; possible D gene TRBD1, 6 bases. This CDR3 has 16 residues. Trimming took off 1 base at V and 2 bases at J, with 13 bases between the two ends. The germline CDR1 and CDR2 sequences are SGHTA and FQGNSA. The CDR3 nucleotides are TGTGCCAGCAGCTTAGTCTCAGGGGCCGACACAGATACGCAGTATTTT. It yields the protein CASSLVSGADTDTQYF.

The chain combines TRBV11-3 with TRBJ2-4; either TRBD1 or TRBD2 may supply D (6 bases each). CDR1 and CDR2 from the germline V gene are SGHNT and YENEEA. This CDR3 is 15 amino acids long. Deletions cut 5 bases from V and 7 bases from J, with 18 bases between. CDR3 sequence: CASSLRRRGVNIQYF. CDR3 nucleotides: TGTGCCAGCAGCCTAAGGAGGAGGGGGGTGAACATTCAGTACTTC.

J is TRBJ2-5 and V is TRBV19; D uncertain. Germline lookup yields CDR1 LNHDA and CDR2 SQIVND (reference sequence). The V and J ends lost 6 bases and 5 bases respectively, with 19 bases between them. The CDR3 is 15 residues long. The DNA for the CDR3 is TGTGCCAGTAGCAGTGTGACACCCCTGGGGGAGACCCAGTACTTC. The encoded protein is CASSSVTPLGETQYF.

This clonotype is categorized as medium-sized. The chain has TRBV7-9 and TRBJ1-6; D not resolved. Germline V gene lookup returns CDR1 SEHNR and CDR2 FQNEAQ (reference sequence). This CDR3 has 15 residues. V shed 1 base and J shed 7 bases, with 11 bases lying between them. Written as DNA, the CDR3 is TGTGCCAGCAGCTTAGGATCCCCCGGAAATTCACCCCTCCACTTT. This sequence encodes CASSLGSPGNSPLHF.

The J gene is TRBJ1-6, the V gene TRBV30; D unresolved. The V end was cut by 1 base, the J end by 10 bases, with 11 bases between. CDR3 length: 13 residues. Germline V gene lookup returns CDR1 GTSNPN and CDR2 SVGIG (reference sequence). In nucleotides, the CDR3 is TGTGCCTGGAGTGCAAACGGGAACTCACCCCTCCACTTT. Protein product: CAWSANGNSPLHF.

The J gene is TRBJ2-1, the V gene TRBV7-3; the D gene is possibly TRBD2 (6 bases). The CDR3 is made up of 17 amino acids. Trimming left V 5 bases short and J 3 bases short, with 20 bases between. The germline CDR1 and CDR2 sequences are SGHTA and FQGTGA. The CDR3 region is CASSPRPGAGNYNEQFF. In DNA form, the CDR3 reads TGTGCCAGCAGCCCCCGGCCAGGCGCGGGGAACTACAATGAGCAGTTCTTC.

The CDR3 sequence is CASSVEGGWGQPQHF. The DNA of the CDR3 is TGTGCCAGTAGTGTGGAGGGGGGTTGGGGTCAGCCCCAGCATTTT. The chain has TRBV19 and TRBJ1-5; D possibly corresponds to TRBD1 (6 bases). Germline V CDR1 and CDR2: LNHDA, SQIVND (reference sequence). The V and J ends lost 5 bases and 6 bases respectively, with 17 bases between them. This CDR3 contains 15 residues.